This T cell receptor (beta chain) was found in a study of T cell repertoires in cytomegalovirus infection. As for the study in general: Public TCR beta signatures provided an indication of both CMV infection and a matching HLA type.

This clonotype was picked up a small number of times. Antigen unknown. After removal of 5 bases from V and 7 bases from J, the junction contained 10 bases not matched to a gene. CDR1 is SEHNR, CDR2 FQNEAQ, per germline (reference sequence). The CDR3 is 15 residues long. TCRdb processed the reads anew with MiXCR; each CDR3 protein has one entry. Here the sample spans just over 450,000 distinct CDR3 sequences, under 55% being singletons. The sequence was obtained from a human donor in good health (CMV status not recorded). Some clones in this sample may be carry-over from other donors' samples. The sequences come from cultured PBMCs, collected from culture after CMV antigen stimulation. This chain joins TRBV7-9 and TRBJ2-5; 10 positions match TRBD2. The CDR3 reads CASSPPAGGTGTQYF. In DNA, the CDR3 is TGTGCCAGCAGCCCCCCAGCGGGAGGGACGGGGACCCAGTACTTC.